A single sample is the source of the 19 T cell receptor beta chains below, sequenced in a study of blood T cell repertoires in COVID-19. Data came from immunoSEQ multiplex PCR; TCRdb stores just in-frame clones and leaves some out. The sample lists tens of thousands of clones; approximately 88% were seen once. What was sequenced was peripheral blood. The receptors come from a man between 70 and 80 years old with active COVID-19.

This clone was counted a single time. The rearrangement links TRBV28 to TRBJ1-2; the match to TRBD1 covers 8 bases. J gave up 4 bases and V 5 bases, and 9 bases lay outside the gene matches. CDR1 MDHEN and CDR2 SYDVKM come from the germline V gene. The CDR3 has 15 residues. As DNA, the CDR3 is TGTGCCAGCAGTCCACACCAGGACAGGGCCTATGGCTACACCTTC. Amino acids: CASSPHQDRAYGYTF.

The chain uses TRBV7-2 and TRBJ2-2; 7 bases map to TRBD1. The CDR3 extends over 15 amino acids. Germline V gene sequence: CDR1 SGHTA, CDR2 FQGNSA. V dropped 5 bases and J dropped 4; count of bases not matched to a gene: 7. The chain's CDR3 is CASSRDRVGTGELFF. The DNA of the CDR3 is TGTGCCAGCAGCCGTGACAGGGTGGGCACCGGGGAGCTGTTTTTT.

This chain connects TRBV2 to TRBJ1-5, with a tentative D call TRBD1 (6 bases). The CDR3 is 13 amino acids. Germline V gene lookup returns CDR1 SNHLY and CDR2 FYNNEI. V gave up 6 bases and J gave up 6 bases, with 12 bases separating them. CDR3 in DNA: TGTGCCAGCAGCCCAGGGGTGTTTCAGCCCCAGCATTTT. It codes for CASSPGVFQPQHF. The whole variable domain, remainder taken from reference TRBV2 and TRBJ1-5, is EPEVTQTPSHQVTQMGQEVILRCVPISNHLYFYWYRQILGQKVEFLVSFYNNEISEKSEIFDDQFSVERPDGSNFTLKIRSTKLEDSAMYFCASSPGVFQPQHFGDGTRLSIL.

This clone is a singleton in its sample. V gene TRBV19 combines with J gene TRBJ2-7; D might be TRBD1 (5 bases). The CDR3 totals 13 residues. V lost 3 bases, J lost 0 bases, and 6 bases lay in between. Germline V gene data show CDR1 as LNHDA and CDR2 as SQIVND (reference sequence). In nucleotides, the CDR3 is TGTGCCAGTAGTATTGGACACTCCTACGAGCAGTACTTC. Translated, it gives CASSIGHSYEQYF.

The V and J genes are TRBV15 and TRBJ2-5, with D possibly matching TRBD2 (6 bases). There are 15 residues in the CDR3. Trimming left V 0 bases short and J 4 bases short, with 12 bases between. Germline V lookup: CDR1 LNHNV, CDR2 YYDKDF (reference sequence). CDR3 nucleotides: TGTGCCACCAGCAGAGATTCGACTAGAGGAGAGACCCAGTACTTC. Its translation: CATSRDSTRGETQYF. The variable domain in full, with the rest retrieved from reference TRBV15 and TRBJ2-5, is DAMVIQNPRYQVTQFGKPVTLSCSQTLNHNVMYWYQQKSSQAPKLLFHYYDKDFNNEADTPDNFQSRRPNTSFCFLDIRSPGLGDTAMYLCATSRDSTRGETQYFGPGTRLLVL.

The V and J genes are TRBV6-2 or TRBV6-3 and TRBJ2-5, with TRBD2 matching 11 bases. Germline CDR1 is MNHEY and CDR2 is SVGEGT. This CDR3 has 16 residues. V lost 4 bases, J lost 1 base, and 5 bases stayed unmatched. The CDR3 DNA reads TGTGCCAGCAGTTTTCATAGCGGGAGGGTCCAAGAGACCCAGTACTTC. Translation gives CASSFHSGRVQETQYF.

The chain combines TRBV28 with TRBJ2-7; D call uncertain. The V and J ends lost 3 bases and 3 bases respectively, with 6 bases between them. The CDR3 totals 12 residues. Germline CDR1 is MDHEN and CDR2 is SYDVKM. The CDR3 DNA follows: TGTGCCAGCAGTTTTAGTTTCTACGAGCAGTACTTC. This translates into CASSFSFYEQYF.

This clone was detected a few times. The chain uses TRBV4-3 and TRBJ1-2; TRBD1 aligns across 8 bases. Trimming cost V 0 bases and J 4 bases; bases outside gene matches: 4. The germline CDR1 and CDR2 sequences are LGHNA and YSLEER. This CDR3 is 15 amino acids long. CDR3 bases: TGCGCCAGCAGCCAAGATTGGACAGGGCCCTATGGCTACACCTTC. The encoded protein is CASSQDWTGPYGYTF.

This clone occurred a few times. Here the CDR3 reads CASSLDPYGSPLHF. Here the CDR3 DNA reads TGTGCCAGCAGCTTAGACCCGTACGGTTCACCCCTCCACTTT. The chain links TRBV7-8 to TRBJ1-6; D remains ambiguous. The germline CDR1 and CDR2 sequences are SGHVS and FQNEAQ. The CDR3 runs 14 residues. Trimming pared 1 base from V and 9 bases from J, leaving 10 bases between.

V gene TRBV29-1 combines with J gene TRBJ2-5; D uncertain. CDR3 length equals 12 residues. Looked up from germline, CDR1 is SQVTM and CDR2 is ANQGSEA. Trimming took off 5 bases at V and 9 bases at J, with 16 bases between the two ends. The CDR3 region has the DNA TGCAGCGTTCTATTAGACACCCGGTCCCAGTACTTC. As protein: CSVLLDTRSQYF.

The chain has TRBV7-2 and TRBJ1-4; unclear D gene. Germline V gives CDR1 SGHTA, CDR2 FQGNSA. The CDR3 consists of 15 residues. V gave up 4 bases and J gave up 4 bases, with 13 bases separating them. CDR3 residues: CASSSGDSLNEKLFF. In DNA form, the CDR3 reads TGTGCCAGCAGCTCCGGTGATTCCCTTAATGAAAAACTGTTTTTT.

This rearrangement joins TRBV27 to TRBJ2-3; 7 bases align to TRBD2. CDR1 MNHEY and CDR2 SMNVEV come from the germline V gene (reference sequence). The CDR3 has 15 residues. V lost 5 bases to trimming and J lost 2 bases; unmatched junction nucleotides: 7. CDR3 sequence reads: CASSKSGVITDTQYF. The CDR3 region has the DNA TGTGCCAGCAGTAAAAGCGGGGTGATCACAGATACGCAGTATTTT.

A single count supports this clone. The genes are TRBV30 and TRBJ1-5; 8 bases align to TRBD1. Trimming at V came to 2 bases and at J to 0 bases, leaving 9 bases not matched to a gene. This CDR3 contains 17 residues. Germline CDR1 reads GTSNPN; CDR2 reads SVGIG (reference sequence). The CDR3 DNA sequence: TGTGCCTGGAGTTATAATACAGGGGGATATAGCAATCAGCCCCAGCATTTT. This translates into CAWSYNTGGYSNQPQHF. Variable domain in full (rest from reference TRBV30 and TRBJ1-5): SQTIHQWPATLVQPVGSPLSLECTVEGTSNPNLYWYRQAAGRGLQLLFYSVGIGQISSEVPQNLSASRPQDRQFILSSKKLLLSDSGFYLCAWSYNTGGYSNQPQHFGDGTRLSIL.

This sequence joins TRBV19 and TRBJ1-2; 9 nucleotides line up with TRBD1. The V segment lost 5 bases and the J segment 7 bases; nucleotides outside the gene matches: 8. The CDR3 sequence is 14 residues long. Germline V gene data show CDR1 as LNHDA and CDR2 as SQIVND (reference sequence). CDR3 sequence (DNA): TGTGCCAGTAGTCTGCAGGGACAGGGTGTTGGCTACACCTTC. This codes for CASSLQGQGVGYTF.

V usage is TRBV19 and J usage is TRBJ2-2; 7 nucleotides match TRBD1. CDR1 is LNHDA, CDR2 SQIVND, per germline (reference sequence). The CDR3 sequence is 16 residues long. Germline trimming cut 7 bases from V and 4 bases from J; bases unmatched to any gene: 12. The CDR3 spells CASTGGLSRATGELFF. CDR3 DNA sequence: TGTGCCAGTACAGGGGGATTAAGCAGGGCCACCGGGGAGCTGTTTTTT.

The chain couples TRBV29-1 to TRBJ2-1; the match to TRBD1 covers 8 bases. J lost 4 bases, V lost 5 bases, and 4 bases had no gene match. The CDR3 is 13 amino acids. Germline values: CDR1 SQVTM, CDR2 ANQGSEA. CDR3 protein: CSVQGAEYNEQFF. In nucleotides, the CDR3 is TGCAGCGTTCAGGGGGCAGAATACAATGAGCAGTTCTTC.

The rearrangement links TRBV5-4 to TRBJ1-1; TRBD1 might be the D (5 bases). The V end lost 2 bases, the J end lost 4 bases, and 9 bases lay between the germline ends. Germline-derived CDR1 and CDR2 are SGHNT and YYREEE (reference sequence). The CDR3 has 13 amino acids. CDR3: CASSFFGGTEAFF. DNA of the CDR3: TGTGCCAGCAGCTTTTTCGGGGGCACTGAAGCTTTCTTT.

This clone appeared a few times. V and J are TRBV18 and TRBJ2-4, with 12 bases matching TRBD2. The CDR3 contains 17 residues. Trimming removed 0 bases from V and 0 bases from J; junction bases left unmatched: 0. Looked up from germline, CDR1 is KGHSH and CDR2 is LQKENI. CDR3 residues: CASSPPTSGRAKNIQYF. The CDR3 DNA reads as TGTGCCAGCTCACCACCGACTAGCGGGAGAGCCAAAAACATTCAGTACTTC. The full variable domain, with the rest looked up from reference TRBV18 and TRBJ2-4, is NAGVMQNPRHLVRRRGQEARLRCSPMKGHSHVYWYRQLPEEGLKFMVYLQKENIIDESGMPKERFSAEFPKEGPSILRIQQVVRGDSAAYFCASSPPTSGRAKNIQYFGAGTRLSVL.

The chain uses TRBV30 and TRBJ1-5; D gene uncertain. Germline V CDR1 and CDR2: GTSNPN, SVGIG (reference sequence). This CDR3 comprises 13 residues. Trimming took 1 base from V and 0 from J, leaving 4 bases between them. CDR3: CAWSGASNQPQHF. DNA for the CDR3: TGTGCCTGGAGTGGGGCTAGCAATCAGCCCCAGCATTTT.